This T cell receptor (beta chain) was recovered during a study of shared clonotypes between healthy human individuals. Overall study findings and caveats: Generally, estimated richness proved larger in naive subsets than it did in memory subsets. The sharing of roughly 5% of naive CD4 clonotypes was seen across a handful of donors.

Every one of the donors was a Caucasian adult that lived in Nashville, Tennessee. As concerns this clone: Its specificity is unknown.

V lost 4 bases and J lost 8, with 15 bases in between. The germline gives CDR1 MGHRA, CDR2 YSYEKL. CDR3 length equals 14 residues. Authors' processing steps: ImmunoSEQ gave junction-only sequences without quality scores, so filtering differed. Generated by immunoSEQ multiplex PCR, the TCRdb table keeps only in-frame clones and is missing some. Clonal size and the V and J genes are those of that table, whereas D and trimming came from the DNA. The data show roughly 2.2 million clones, around 92% seen once. This sequence was found in a man between 18 and 29 years old in good health. Some clones in this sample may be carry-over from other donors' samples. Input material: naive CD4+ T cells from PBMCs. As to subset: CD45RA+ positively selected. The chain is built from TRBV4-1 and TRBJ2-4; D gene uncertain. The DNA for the CDR3 is TGCGCCAGCAGCCCGATTACAGATTTGGACATTCAGTACTTC. Its protein product is CASSPITDLDIQYF.